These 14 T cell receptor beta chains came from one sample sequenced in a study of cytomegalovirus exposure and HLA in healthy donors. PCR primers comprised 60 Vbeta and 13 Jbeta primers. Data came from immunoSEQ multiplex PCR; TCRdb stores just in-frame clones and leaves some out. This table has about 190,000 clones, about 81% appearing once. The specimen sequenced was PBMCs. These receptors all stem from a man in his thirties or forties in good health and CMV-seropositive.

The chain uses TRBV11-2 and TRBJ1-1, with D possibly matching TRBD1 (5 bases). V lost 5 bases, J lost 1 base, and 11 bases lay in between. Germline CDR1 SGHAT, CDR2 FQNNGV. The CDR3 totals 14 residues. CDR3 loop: CASSVRQSNTEAFF. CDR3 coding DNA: TGTGCCAGCAGCGTAAGACAGTCGAACACTGAAGCTTTCTTT.

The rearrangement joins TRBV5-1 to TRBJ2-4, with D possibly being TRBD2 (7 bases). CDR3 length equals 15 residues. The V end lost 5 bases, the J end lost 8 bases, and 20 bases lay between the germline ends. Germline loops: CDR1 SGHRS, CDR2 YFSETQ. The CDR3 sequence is CASSGAIEGGDIQYF. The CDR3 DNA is TGCGCCAGCAGTGGGGCGATCGAGGGGGGGGACATTCAGTACTTC.

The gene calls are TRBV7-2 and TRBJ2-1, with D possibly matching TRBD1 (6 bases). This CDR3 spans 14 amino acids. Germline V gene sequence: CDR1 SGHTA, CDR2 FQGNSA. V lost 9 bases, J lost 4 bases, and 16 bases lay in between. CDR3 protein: CASSPQGSYNEQFF. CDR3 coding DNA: TGTGCCAGTTCCCCACAGGGTTCTTACAATGAGCAGTTCTTC.

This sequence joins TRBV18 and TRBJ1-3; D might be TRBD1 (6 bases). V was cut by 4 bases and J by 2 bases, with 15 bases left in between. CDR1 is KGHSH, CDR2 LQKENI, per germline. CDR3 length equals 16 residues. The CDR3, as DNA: TGTGCCAGCTCACAACAGGGTGGATCGGCTGGAAACACCATATATTTT. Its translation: CASSQQGGSAGNTIYF.

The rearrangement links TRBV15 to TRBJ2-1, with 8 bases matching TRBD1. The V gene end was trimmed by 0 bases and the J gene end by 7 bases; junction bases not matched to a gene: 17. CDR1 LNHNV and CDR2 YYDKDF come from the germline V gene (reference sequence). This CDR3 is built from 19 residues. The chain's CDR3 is CATSRDDVPTRTGWNEQFF. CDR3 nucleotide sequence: TGTGCCACCAGCAGAGATGACGTCCCGACACGGACAGGGTGGAATGAGCAGTTCTTC. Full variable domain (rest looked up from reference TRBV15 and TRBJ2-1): DAMVIQNPRYQVTQFGKPVTLSCSQTLNHNVMYWYQQKSSQAPKLLFHYYDKDFNNEADTPDNFQSRRPNTSFCFLDIRSPGLGDTAMYLCATSRDDVPTRTGWNEQFFGPGTRLTVL.

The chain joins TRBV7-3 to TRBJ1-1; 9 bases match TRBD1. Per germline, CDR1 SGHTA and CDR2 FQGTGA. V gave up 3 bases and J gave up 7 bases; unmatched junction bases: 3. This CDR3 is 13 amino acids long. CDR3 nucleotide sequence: TGTGCCAGCAGCTTCGGACAGGGGAGTGAAGCTTTCTTT. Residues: CASSFGQGSEAFF.

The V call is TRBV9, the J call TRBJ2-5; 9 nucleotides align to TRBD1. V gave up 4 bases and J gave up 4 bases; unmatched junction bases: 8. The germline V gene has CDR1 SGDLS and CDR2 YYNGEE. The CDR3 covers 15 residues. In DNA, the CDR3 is TGTGCCAGCAGCTCGGGACAGGGTGTCTTAGAGACCCAGTACTTC. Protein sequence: CASSSGQGVLETQYF.

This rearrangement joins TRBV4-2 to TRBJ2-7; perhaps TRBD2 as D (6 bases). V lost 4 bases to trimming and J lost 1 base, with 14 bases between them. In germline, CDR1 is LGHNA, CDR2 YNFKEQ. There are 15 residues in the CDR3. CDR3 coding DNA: TGTGCCAGCAGCCCCTTGGGCGGGGCTTCCTACGAGCAGTACTTC. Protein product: CASSPLGGASYEQYF.

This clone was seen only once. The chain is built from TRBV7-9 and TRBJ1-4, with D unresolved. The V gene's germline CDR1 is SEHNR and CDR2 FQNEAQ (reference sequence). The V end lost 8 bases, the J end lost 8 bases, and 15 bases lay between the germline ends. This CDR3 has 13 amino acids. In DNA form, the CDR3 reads TGTGCCAGCGGCCGGCCGGGCGGGGAAAAACTGTTTTTT. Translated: CASGRPGGEKLFF.

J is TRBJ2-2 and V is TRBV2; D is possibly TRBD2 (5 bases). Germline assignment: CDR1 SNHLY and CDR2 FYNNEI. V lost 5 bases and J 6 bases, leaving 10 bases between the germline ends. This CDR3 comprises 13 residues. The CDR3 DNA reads TGTGCCAGCAGTTTCACTAGTGCCGGGGAGCTGTTTTTT. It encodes CASSFTSAGELFF.

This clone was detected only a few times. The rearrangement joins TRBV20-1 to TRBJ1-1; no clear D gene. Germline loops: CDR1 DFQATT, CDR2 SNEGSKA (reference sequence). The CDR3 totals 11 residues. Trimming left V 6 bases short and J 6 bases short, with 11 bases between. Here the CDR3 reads CSAVLLSEAFF. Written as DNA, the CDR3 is TGCAGTGCCGTCCTTCTCTCTGAAGCTTTCTTT.

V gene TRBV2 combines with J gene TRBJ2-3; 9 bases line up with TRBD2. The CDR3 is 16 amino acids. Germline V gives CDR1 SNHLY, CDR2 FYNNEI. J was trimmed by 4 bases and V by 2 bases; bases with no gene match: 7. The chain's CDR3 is CASSERRGGAPDTQYF. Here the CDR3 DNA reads TGTGCCAGCAGTGAACGTCGCGGGGGGGCGCCAGATACGCAGTATTTT. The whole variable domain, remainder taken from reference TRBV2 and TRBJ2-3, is EPEVTQTPSHQVTQMGQEVILRCVPISNHLYFYWYRQILGQKVEFLVSFYNNEISEKSEIFDDQFSVERPDGSNFTLKIRSTKLEDSAMYFCASSERRGGAPDTQYFGPGTRLTVL.

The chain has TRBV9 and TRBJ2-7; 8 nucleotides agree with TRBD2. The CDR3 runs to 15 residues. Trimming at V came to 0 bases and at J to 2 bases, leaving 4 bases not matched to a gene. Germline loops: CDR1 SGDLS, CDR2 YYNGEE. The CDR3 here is CASSVASGGPYEQYF. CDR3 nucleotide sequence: TGTGCCAGCAGCGTAGCGTCGGGGGGGCCCTACGAGCAGTACTTC.

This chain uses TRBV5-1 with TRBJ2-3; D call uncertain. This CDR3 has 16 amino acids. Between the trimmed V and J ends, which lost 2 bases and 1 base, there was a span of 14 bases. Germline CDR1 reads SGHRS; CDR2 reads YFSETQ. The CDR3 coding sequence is TGCGCCAGCAGCTTCCTACCTAATTCGGGCACAGATACGCAGTATTTT. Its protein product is CASSFLPNSGTDTQYF.